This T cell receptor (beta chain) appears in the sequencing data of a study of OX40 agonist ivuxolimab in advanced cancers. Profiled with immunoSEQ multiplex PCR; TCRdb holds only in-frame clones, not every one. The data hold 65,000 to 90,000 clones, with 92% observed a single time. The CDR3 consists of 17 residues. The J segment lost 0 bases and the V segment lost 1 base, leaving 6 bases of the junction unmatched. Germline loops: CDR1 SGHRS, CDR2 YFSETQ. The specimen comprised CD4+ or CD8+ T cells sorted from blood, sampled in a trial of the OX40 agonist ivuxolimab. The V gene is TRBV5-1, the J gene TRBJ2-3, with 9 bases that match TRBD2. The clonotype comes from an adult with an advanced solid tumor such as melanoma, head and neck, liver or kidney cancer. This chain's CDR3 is CASSLSGGGGSTDTQYF. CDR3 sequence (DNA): TGCGCCAGCAGCTTGTCTGGCGGGGGGGGGAGCACAGATACGCAGTATTTT.